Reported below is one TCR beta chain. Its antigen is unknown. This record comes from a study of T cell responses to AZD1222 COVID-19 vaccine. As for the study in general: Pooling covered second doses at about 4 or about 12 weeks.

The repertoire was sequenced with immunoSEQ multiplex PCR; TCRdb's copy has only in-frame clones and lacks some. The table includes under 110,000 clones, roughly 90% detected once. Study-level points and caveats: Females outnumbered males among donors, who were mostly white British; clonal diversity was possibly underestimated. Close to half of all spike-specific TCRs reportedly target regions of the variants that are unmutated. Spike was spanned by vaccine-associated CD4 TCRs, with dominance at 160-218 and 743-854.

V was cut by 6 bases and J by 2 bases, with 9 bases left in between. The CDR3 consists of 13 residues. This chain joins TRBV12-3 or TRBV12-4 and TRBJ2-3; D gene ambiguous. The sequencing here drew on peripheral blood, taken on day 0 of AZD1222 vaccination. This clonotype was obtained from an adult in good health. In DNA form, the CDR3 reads TGTGCCAGCAGGGAATCATCCACAGATACGCAGTATTTT. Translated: CASRESSTDTQYF.